The clone carrying this T cell receptor (beta chain) was detected a few times. Antigen specificity is unknown. Time point indicated: patch test 2, 6 weeks after DPC sensitization. Treatment: therapeutic diphenylcyclopropenone sensitization with weekly scalp DPC. MiXCR was run by TCRdb on the RACE reads, yielding one entry per CDR3 protein. The sample lists under 450,000 distinct CDR3 sequences; around 6% were seen once. The sample is drawn from a study of human T cells and chemical hapten exposure. Across the whole study: During the approximately 25-week study period, patients had diphenylcyclopropenone applied to the scalp every week. Chiefly female patients presented with alopecia areata, totalis or universalis. Study conclusions and caveats: After DPC sensitization, TCRs above 1 in 1000 frequency showed no change.

This TCR was sampled from a young woman with alopecia areata. Some clones in this sample may be carry-over from other donors' samples. The sample was whole blood, taken in connection with sensitization to the hapten diphenylcyclopropenone (DPC).

The CDR3 region is CASSLAVGEETQYF. As DNA, the CDR3 is TGCGCCAGCAGCTTGGCCGTCGGAGAAGAGACCCAGTACTTC. The chain combines TRBV5-1 with TRBJ2-5; no firm D call. The CDR3 extends over 14 amino acids. V was trimmed by 0 bases and J by 3 bases, leaving 9 bases between them. CDR1 and CDR2 from the germline V gene are SGHRS and YFSETQ.